This TCR beta chain was retrieved from a study of shared clonotypes between healthy human individuals. Regarding the study as a whole: An anticipated effect of sequencing depth on clonotype sharing among donors was recognized. Several donors held about 5% of naive CD4 clonotypes in common.

This clone was counted a few times. The antigen is undetermined. The CDR3 runs to 15 residues. V lost 1 base to trimming and J lost 4 bases, with 12 bases between them. Looked up from germline, CDR1 is SGHDT and CDR2 is YYEEEE. Every immunoSEQ plate was one replicate of a subset's evenly spread DNA. Using immunoSEQ multiplex PCR, the repertoire was profiled, and TCRdb retains in-frame clones only, with some absent. The sample lists roughly 1 million clones, about 80% occurring once. Nashville, Tennessee was home to all donors, who were Caucasian adults. This receptor was taken from a man younger than 30 in good health. V usage is TRBV5-6 and J usage is TRBJ2-4, with no clear D. Sequencing used memory CD4+ T cells sorted from blood. Specified subset: CD45RA-negative fraction. Here the CDR3 reads CASSLRDTRKNIQYF. The CDR3 DNA reads TGTGCCAGCAGCTTGAGGGATACACGTAAAAACATTCAGTACTTC.